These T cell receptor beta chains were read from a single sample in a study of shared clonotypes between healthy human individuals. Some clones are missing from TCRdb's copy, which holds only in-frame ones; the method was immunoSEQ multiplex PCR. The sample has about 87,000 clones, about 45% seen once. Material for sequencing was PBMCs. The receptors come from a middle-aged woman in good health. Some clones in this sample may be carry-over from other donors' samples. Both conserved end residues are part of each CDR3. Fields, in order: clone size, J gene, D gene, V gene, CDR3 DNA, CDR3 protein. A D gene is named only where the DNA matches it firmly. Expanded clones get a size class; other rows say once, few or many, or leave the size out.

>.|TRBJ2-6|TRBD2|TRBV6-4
TGTGCCAGCGGGACGGGGGGCTCTGGGGCCAACGTCCTGACTTTC
CASGTGGSGANVLTF
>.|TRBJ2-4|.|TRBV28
TGTGCCAGCAGTTTCCCGAGGGAAAACATTCAGTACTTC
CASSFPRENIQYF
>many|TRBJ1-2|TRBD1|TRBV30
TGTGCCTGGAGTGGCCTAGGGACAGGGGACTATGGCTACACCTTC
CAWSGLGTGDYGYTF
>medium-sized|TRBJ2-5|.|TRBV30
TGTGCCTGGAGCCGACAGATCTACCAAGAGACCCAGTACTTC
CAWSRQIYQETQYF
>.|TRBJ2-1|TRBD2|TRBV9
TGTGCCAGCAGCGTAGGCGGGAGCGGTAATGAGCAGTTCTTC
CASSVGGSGNEQFF
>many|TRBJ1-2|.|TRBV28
TGTGCCAGCAGTTCCATATCCCCGTGGGGAAGTGGAAACTATGGCTACACCTTC
CASSSISPWGSGNYGYTF
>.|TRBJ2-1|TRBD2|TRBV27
TGTGCCAGCAGTAAGACTAGCGGGATTGTCTACAATGAGCAGTTCTTC
CASSKTSGIVYNEQFF
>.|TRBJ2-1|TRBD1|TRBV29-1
TGCAGCGTTGAAGCGACAGGGGGTTCCTACAATGAGCAGTTCTTC
CSVEATGGSYNEQFF
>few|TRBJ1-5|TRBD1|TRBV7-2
TGTGCCAGCAGCTTACAGGGGGCCTCAAGTCAGCCCCAGCATTTT
CASSLQGASSQPQHF
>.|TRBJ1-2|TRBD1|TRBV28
TGTGCCACTCCCACCCAGGGGGCGGGCTATGGCTACACCTTC
CATPTQGAGYGYTF
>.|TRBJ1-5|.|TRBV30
TGTGCCTGGAGTGTAAGTGGGGGCCAGCCCCAGCATTTT
CAWSVSGGQPQHF
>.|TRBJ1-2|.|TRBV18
TGTGCCAGCTCACCAGGGGGAGGTAACTATGGCTACACCTTC
CASSPGGGNYGYTF
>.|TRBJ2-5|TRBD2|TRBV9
TGTGCCAGCAGCGTAGCCGGGACTAGTGAAGAGACCCAGTACTTC
CASSVAGTSEETQYF
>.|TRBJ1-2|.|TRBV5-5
TGTGCCAGCAGCCCGGACAGCCTCTATGGCTACACCTTC
CASSPDSLYGYTF
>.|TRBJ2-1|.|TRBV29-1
TGCAGCGGAGGGGACCGATCCTACAATGAGCAGTTCTTC
CSGGDRSYNEQFF
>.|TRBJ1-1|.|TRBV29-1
TGCAGCGTTGTCCTAGGGACAGAAGCTTTCTTT
CSVVLGTEAFF
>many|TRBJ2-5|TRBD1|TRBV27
TGTGCCAGCACTCTAGGGACAGCCAGGGGCCTGGGGCCACAAGAGACCCAGTACTTC
CASTLGTARGLGPQETQYF
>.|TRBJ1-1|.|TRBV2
TGTGCCAGTAACCAGGAGGGTTGGATGCAACAGAACACTGAAGCTTTCTTT
CASNQEGWMQQNTEAFF
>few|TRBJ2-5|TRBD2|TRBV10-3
TGTGCCATCAGTGGGGGGGAGGGAACCCAAGAGACCCAGTACTTC
CAISGGEGTQETQYF
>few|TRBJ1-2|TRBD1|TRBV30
TGTGCCTGGGGACAGGGGGACAACTATGGCTACACCTTC
CAWGQGDNYGYTF
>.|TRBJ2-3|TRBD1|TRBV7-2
TGTGCCAGCAGATCAGGACAGGGTGAAGATACGCAGTATTTT
CASRSGQGEDTQYF
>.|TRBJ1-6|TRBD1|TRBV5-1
TGCGCCAGCAGCGGGCCGGGACAGGAGAATTCACCCCTCCACTTT
CASSGPGQENSPLHF
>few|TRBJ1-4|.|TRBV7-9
TGTGCCAGTAAATTTTCCGGGACGGCTAATGAAAAACTGTTTTTT
CASKFSGTANEKLFF
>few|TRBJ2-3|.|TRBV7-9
TGTGCCAGCAGCTTAGCAGATACGCAGTATTTT
CASSLADTQYF
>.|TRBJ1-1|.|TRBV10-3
TGTGCCATCAGTGCGGGCAGGGAGCCGGAAGCTTTCTTT
CAISAGREPEAFF
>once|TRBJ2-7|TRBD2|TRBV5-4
TGTGCCAGCAGCTTGATCGACACGGGACTAGCGGGCTCCACCGAGCAGTACTTC
CASSLIDTGLAGSTEQYF
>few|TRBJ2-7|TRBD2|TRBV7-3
TGTGCCAGCAGCTTAGGCCCGGGCGGGGGGTACGAGCAGTACTTC
CASSLGPGGGYEQYF
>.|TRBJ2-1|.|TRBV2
TGTGCCAGCAAGAGGGTCTCCCTCAATGAGCAGTTCTTC
CASKRVSLNEQFF
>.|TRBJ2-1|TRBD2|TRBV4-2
TGTGCCAGCAGCCAAGATGGACAGCGGGAGGTTGAGCAGTTCTTC
CASSQDGQREVEQFF
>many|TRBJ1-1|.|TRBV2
TGTGCCAGAAGCGACAGGCTGAACACTGAAGCTTTCTTT
CARSDRLNTEAFF
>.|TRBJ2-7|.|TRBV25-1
TGTGCCAGCAGTGAGGGGGGAAAGCAGTACTTC
CASSEGGKQYF
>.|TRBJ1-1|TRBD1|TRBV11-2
TGTGCCAGCAGTACAGGGGGTACTGAAGCTTTCTTT
CASSTGGTEAFF
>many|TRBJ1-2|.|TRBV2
TGTGCCGCACAGGATTCCTATGGCTACACCTTC
CAAQDSYGYTF
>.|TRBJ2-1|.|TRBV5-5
TGTGCCAGCAGCTTGCTTAGGGGGTACAATGAGCAGTTCTTC
CASSLLRGYNEQFF
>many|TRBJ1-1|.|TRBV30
TGTGCCTGGAGTGAGACAGAGAACACTGAAGCTTTCTTT
CAWSETENTEAFF
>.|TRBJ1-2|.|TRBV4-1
TGCGCCAGCAGCCAAGGGTTGTTGAACTTCAACTATGGCTACACCTTC
CASSQGLLNFNYGYTF
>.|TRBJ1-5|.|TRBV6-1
TGTGCCAGCAGTGAAGGGACAAAAGAACAGCCCCAGCATTTT
CASSEGTKEQPQHF
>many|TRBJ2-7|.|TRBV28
TGTGCCAGCAGTTTATCTCAGGCGGGGTATTCCTACGAGCAGTACTTC
CASSLSQAGYSYEQYF
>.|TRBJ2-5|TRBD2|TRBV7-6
TGTGCCAGCAGCTGGACTAGCGGGAGGCAAGAGACCCAGTACTTC
CASSWTSGRQETQYF
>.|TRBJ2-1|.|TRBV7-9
TGTGCCAGCAGCTTGGAGGTATACAATGTGCAGTTCTTC
CASSLEVYNVQFF
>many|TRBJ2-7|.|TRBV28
TGTGCCAGCAGTTTCCCGGGAACGGAGCAGTACTTC
CASSFPGTEQYF
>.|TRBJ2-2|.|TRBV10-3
TGTGCCATCATGGGGCCCGGGGAGCTGTTTTTT
CAIMGPGELFF
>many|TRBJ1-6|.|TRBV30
TGCGCCTGGAGTGACCTTAATTCACCCCTCCACTTT
CAWSDLNSPLHF
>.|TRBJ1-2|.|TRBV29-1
TGCAGCGTTCAGGGTTTACGCTATGGCTACACCTTC
CSVQGLRYGYTF
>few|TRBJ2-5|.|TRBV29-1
TGCAGCGTTGCGAGGGGCCAAGAGACCCAGTACTTC
CSVARGQETQYF
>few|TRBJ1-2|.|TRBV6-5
TGTGCCAGCAGTGCCACAGGGTATGGCTACACCTTC
CASSATGYGYTF
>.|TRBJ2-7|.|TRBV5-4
TGTGCCAGCAGCTCAGGCCACTCCAGGGAGGAGCAGTACTTC
CASSSGHSREEQYF
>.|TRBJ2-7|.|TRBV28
TGTGCCAGCAGTCCCGCGGGGCTCGAGCAGTACTTC
CASSPAGLEQYF
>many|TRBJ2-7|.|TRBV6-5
TGTGCCAGCAGCCTTAGCTCTTTGGGATCCTACGAGCAGTACTTC
CASSLSSLGSYEQYF
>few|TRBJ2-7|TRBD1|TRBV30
TGTGCCTGGAGCCAGAGGAACAGGGGCGTTTACGAGCAGTACTTC
CAWSQRNRGVYEQYF
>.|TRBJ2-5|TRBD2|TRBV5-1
TGCGCCAGCAGCTTTAGCGGGACGGAGACCCAGTACTTC
CASSFSGTETQYF
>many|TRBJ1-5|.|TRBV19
TGTGCCAGTAGTAAAGGGACGGAATACTCGAATCAGCCCCAGCATTTT
CASSKGTEYSNQPQHF
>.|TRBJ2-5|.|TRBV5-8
TGTGCCAGCAGCTTGGTACAAGAGACCCAGTACTTC
CASSLVQETQYF
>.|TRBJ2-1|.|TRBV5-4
TGTGCCAGCAGCCCAGGGAGTCTGAATGAGCAGTTCTTC
CASSPGSLNEQFF
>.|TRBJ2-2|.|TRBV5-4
TGTGCCAGCAGCTACGGGACGGTGAACACCGGGGAGCTGTTTTTT
CASSYGTVNTGELFF
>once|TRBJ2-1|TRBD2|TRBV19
TGTGCCAGTAGGCTGGGACTAAGTTCCTACAATGAGCAGTTCTTC
CASRLGLSSYNEQFF
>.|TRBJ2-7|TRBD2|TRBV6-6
TGTGCCAGCAGTTACTCCGGGACTAGCGGGAGTTACGAGCAGTACTTC
CASSYSGTSGSYEQYF
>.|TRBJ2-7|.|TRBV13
TGTGCCAGCAGCTTAGGTTCGCAGGGTGGCGCCTACGAGCAGTACTTC
CASSLGSQGGAYEQYF
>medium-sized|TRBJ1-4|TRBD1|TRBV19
TGTGCCAGTAGTACCGGACAGGCCGGGCTGTTTTTT
CASSTGQAGLFF